This T cell receptor (beta chain) was sequenced for a study of blood T cell repertoires in COVID-19. About the study: In each case, the material was cDNA or gDNA derived from T cells, B-cell-depleted T cells, or PBMCs.

The CDR3 is 15 residues long. V shed 6 bases and J 4 bases; nucleotides not matched to a gene: 9. Germline V gene data show CDR1 as MDHEN and CDR2 as SYDVKM. Authors' analysis steps: Amplified reference gene primers provided the basis for estimating nucleated cell counts. Measured with immunoSEQ multiplex PCR; TCRdb has only the in-frame clones, and not every one. V and J calls and clone size are copied from that table; D and trimming were computed from the DNA. This sample has 320,000 or so clones; roughly 90% occur once, and the top ten carry approximately 5.5%. Enrollees, about 18 to 95 years old, lived in about two dozen US areas. Participant-given clinical history determined each cohort assignment. This clone was recorded once.

This TCR derives from a man aged 55-75 years who had recovered from COVID-19. The chain uses TRBV28 and TRBJ1-2; 9 bases line up with TRBD1. The sample comprised PBMCs or T cells enriched from blood (not recorded which). The CDR3 loop reads CASRTTGGVTYGYTF. Here the CDR3 DNA reads TGTGCCAGCAGGACAACAGGGGGCGTAACCTATGGCTACACCTTC.